These 7 T cell receptor beta chains came from one sample sequenced in a study of shared clonotypes between healthy human individuals. Terminally differentiated effector memory CD45RA+ cells were left out of the naive CD8 fraction, which was CD45RO-negative and positively selected for CCR7. Sequenced by immunoSEQ multiplex PCR; TCRdb stores in-frame clones only, minus some. The table shows hundreds of thousands of clones, with approximately 96% occurring only once. Material for sequencing was naive CD8+ T cells sorted from blood. The receptors stem from a woman aged 25-40 years in good health.

This sequence joins TRBV28 and TRBJ1-1; D remains unclear. Germline CDR1 reads MDHEN; CDR2 reads SYDVKM. This CDR3 region has 15 residues. V shed 1 base and J shed 9 bases, with 18 bases lying between them. The CDR3 DNA reads as TGTGCCAGCAGTTTATCCGGACCGTTTAGACAACAAGCTTTCTTT. Translating it yields CASSLSGPFRQQAFF. Full variable domain (outside the CDR3, taken from reference TRBV28 and TRBJ1-1): DVKVTQSSRYLVKRTGEKVFLECVQDMDHENMFWYRQDPGLGLRLIYFSYDVKMKEKGDIPEGYSVSREKKERFSLILESASTNQTSMYLCASSLSGPFRQQAFFGQGTRLTVV.

The genes are TRBV27 and TRBJ2-7, with a possible D match to TRBD2 (5 bases). The CDR3 is 10 residues long. Germline loops: CDR1 MNHEY, CDR2 SMNVEV (reference sequence). V lost 9 bases and J lost 3, with 6 bases in between. The CDR3 DNA sequence: TGTGCCAGGAGCGGCTACGAGCAGTACTTC. As protein: CARSGYEQYF.

This clone was detected only a few times. V and J are TRBV28 and TRBJ1-1; D is unclear. Germline-derived CDR1 and CDR2 are MDHEN and SYDVKM. V was trimmed by 7 bases and J by 4 bases, leaving 16 bases between them. This CDR3 contains 14 residues. CDR3 loop: CASTLVPGGTEAFF. The CDR3 DNA reads as TGTGCCAGCACCCTTGTCCCGGGCGGCACTGAAGCTTTCTTT.

J is TRBJ2-5 and V is TRBV9; 8 nucleotides align to TRBD2. Germline CDR1 is SGDLS and CDR2 is YYNGEE. This CDR3 is 15 amino acids long. With V trimmed by 4 bases and J by 5 bases, 10 bases remained unmatched. The CDR3 is CASSSGTSASETQYF. In nucleotides, the CDR3 is TGTGCCAGCAGCTCCGGGACTAGTGCTTCGGAGACCCAGTACTTC.

The rearrangement joins TRBV4-1 to TRBJ1-2, with TRBD1 matching 9 bases. The CDR3 extends over 15 amino acids. V was pared by 3 bases and J by 4 bases, with 6 bases of the junction left unmatched. Germline values: CDR1 MGHRA, CDR2 YSYEKL. CDR3 residues: CASSQTDRGGYGYTF. The DNA of the CDR3 is TGCGCCAGCAGCCAGACGGACAGGGGTGGCTATGGCTACACCTTC.

The count of this clone is one. The V call is TRBV11-2, the J call TRBJ1-4; 7 bases fit TRBD1. The CDR3 length is 16 residues. Germline assignment: CDR1 SGHAT and CDR2 FQNNGV. Trimming took 2 bases from V and 8 from J; bases not matched to a gene: 11. This CDR3 reads CASSLTTGEFGEKLFF. DNA of the CDR3: TGTGCCAGCAGCTTAACAACAGGGGAGTTCGGCGAAAAACTGTTTTTT. The full variable domain, completed using reference TRBV11-2 and TRBJ1-4, is EAGVAQSPRYKIIEKRQSVAFWCNPISGHATLYWYQQILGQGPKLLIQFQNNGVVDDSQLPKDRFSAERLKGVDSTLKIQPAKLEDSAVYLCASSLTTGEFGEKLFFGSGTQLSVL.

V and J are TRBV1 and TRBJ2-4; the D segment call TRBD2 is taken from the table without a DNA check. TRBV1 is an annotated pseudogene. This CDR3 is built from 20 residues. The CDR3 DNA follows: TGCACCAGCACCCCAACCCCACTAGCGGGAGCTGAAGATGCCAAAAACATTCAGTACTTC. Translation gives CTSTPTPLAGAEDAKNIQYF.